This T cell receptor (beta chain) was observed in a study of cytotoxic CD8 clonotypes in ibrutinib-treated CLL. Overall study context: Enrolment comprised some twelve relapsed/refractory and some 15 treatment-naive patients; roughly 17 were IGHV unmutated.

This table comes from immunoSEQ multiplex PCR, and its TCRdb copy is limited to in-frame clones, with some not included. The sample carries about 40,000 clones, about three quarters recorded once. Per the germline V gene, CDR1 is MGHDK and CDR2 is SYGVNS. The germline V and J ends were trimmed by 3 bases and 1 base, with 12 bases remaining between them. The CDR3 is 16 residues long. This sequence joins TRBV25-1 and TRBJ2-2; D may be TRBD1 (5 bases). This clonotype was sampled from a human donor with chronic lymphocytic leukemia. The sample was PBMCs, taken at disease progression, from a patient treated with ibrutinib. The CDR3 reads CASSEPGQMNTGELFF. CDR3 DNA sequence: TGTGCCAGCAGTGAGCCAGGGCAGATGAACACCGGGGAGCTGTTTTTT.